The present T cell receptor (beta chain) was sequenced within a study of T cell changes during pregnancy in multiple sclerosis. In germline, CDR1 is LNHDA, CDR2 SQIVND (reference sequence). CDR3 size: 18 residues. V lost 2 bases and J lost 1; bases outside the gene matches: 6. TCRdb's table, derived via immunoSEQ multiplex PCR, lists solely in-frame clones and lacks some. The table records tens of thousands of clones, approximately 91% of them present only once. The chain couples TRBV19 to TRBJ2-6, with TRBD2 identical over 9 bases. The sequence was obtained from a female donor in good health, enrolled as a control in a pregnancy study. The sample here was peripheral blood, taken in the second trimester of pregnancy. The CDR3 sequence: CASSIRAGGKSGANVLTF. CDR3 bases: TGTGCCAGTAGTATAAGGGCGGGGGGGAAATCTGGGGCCAACGTCCTGACTTTC.